The source of this T cell receptor (beta chain) is a study of early T cells in non-severe SARS-CoV-2 infection. On the study more broadly: Chains from this unsorted whole-blood bulk RNA could not be paired.

Many counts were recorded for this clonotype. This CDR3 comprises 12 residues. Between the trimmed V and J ends, which lost 5 bases and 6 bases, there was a span of 7 bases. The TCR library protocol attached unique molecular identifiers to the individual cDNA molecules. TCRdb independently ran MiXCR on the 5' RACE reads; one entry per CDR3 protein. The table includes 70,000 or so distinct CDR3 sequences, 9% to 15% detected once. This TCR derives from an adult who was a healthcare worker with PCR-confirmed SARS-CoV-2 infection or an uninfected control (not recorded which). The chain is built from TRBV12-3 or TRBV12-4 and TRBJ2-2; weak D call: TRBD1 (5 bases). The sequenced material came from whole blood. The CDR3 DNA follows: TGTGCCAGCAGTCAGGGTTCCGGGGAGCTGTTTTTT. Translating it yields CASSQGSGELFF.